This paragraph reports one TCR beta chain. CDR1 KGHSH and CDR2 LQKENI come from the germline V gene. The CDR3 loop spans 13 amino acids. Trimming left V 0 bases short and J 4 bases short, with 7 bases between. Data came from immunoSEQ multiplex PCR; TCRdb stores just in-frame clones and leaves some out. Among around 3,500 clones, just over 85% were seen once, and the ten largest hold about 16%. These data are taken from a study of T cell changes during pregnancy in multiple sclerosis. The sequence derives from a female donor in good health, enrolled as a control in a pregnancy study. The rearrangement links TRBV18 to TRBJ2-7; D remains ambiguous. The starting material was CD8+ T cells from peripheral blood mononuclear cells, obtained in the first trimester of pregnancy. The CDR3 sequence: CASSPPQTYEQYF. DNA of the CDR3: TGTGCCAGCTCACCACCTCAAACTTACGAGCAGTACTTC.